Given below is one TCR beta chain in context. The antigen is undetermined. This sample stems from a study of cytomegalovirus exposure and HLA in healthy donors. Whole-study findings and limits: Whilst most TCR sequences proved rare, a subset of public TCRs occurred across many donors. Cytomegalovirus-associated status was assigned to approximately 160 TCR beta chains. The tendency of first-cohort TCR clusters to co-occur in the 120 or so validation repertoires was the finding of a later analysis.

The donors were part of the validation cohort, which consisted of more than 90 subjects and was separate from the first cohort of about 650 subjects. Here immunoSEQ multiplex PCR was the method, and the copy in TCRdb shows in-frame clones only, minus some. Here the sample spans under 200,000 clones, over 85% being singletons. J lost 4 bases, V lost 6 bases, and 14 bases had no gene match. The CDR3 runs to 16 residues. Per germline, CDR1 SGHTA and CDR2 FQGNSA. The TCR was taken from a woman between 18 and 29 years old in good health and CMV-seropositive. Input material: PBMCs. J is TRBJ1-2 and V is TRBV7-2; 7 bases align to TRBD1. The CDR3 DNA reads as TGTGCCAGCAGTTACAATTCCGGGACAGCGCTCTATGGCTACACCTTC. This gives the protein CASSYNSGTALYGYTF.